This T cell receptor (beta chain) was identified during a study of shared clonotypes between healthy human individuals (dated by TCRdb to 2018 to 2020). At the level of the whole study: A couple of women and a few men aged 18 to 49 years were included in the cohort. For each donor, CD4 naive and CD4 memory were each given three plates, CD8 naive was given two plates, and CD8 memory was given one plate. Blood TCR repertoires of about 5 healthy adults were deeply sequenced to estimate repertoire size and the extent of clonotype sharing between individuals. Different laboratories and diverse techniques were used to prepare libraries and sequence TCR repertoires, to increase sequencing depth and limit assay-specific biases. Each donor's leukapheresis produced roughly between roughly 0.94 and 9.5 billion PBMCs.

Points on this clone: This clone's antigen is unknown. No clone much larger than this one lies a single base away; base qualities are absent.

Healthy HIV-negative adults with no recently reported acute infections or vaccinations were included as donors. Every donor was a Caucasian adult residing in Nashville, Tennessee, USA. CD4+ T cells were enriched by magnetic negative selection, after which naive cells were positively selected on CD45RA and the negative fraction was taken as the memory subset. After blood collection by leukapheresis, PBMCs were isolated using Ficoll-Histopaque density gradient centrifugation and then cryopreserved in the vapor phase of liquid nitrogen. Analytical flow cytometry was used to check the purity and quantity of each magnetically sorted T cell population. Genomic DNA was isolated from every sorted fraction and measured by UV absorbance on a Nanodrop 2000c. Using the deep immunoSEQ assay, TCR CDR3 regions were amplified from genomic DNA by multiplex PCR. Genomic DNA extracted from each cell subset was distributed evenly over all wells of several immunoSEQ 96-well plates, and each plate served as one replicate. For sorted subsets, each replicate PCR was loaded with roughly 0.2 ug genomic DNA, equivalent to 25,000 to 35,000 T cell genomes. The purified libraries were quantified using a Qubit 3.0 fluorometer, sized with a Bioanalyzer 2100, and then quantified again using the KAPA Library Quantification kit. Every immunoSEQ 96-well plate was sequenced on a dedicated single-read 150-cycle Illumina NextSeq 550 flow cell. Per the original workflow: Because the immunoSEQ output held only junctional sequences and lacked quality scores, the filtering could not match the filtering applied to full-length reads. Sequences were annotated with PyIR, a Python wrapper for IgBLAST v1.9, and V/J genes and CDR3 were assigned using IMGT germline references. Reads were filtered out if the reads had weak V/J assignments (E-value above 1e-6), no CDR3, stop codons, out-of-frame junctions, or ambiguous translated residues. V3J clonotypes were defined as sequences sharing the same inferred V gene, J gene, and CDR3 amino acid sequence. To compute the percentage overlap between repertoires, the number of shared unique clonotypes was divided by the size of the smaller repertoire. Three approaches were used to assess repertoire richness: RTK rarefaction, the Chao1 estimator, and Recon v2.1 estimates of unobserved clonotypes. OLGA was used to compute generation probabilities for all TCRbeta clonotypes that the gDNA method yielded from a handful of donors. Entries here come from immuneACCESS through TCRdb and include only in-frame sequences with V and J called. Some clones fail to appear in such tables; in the studies checked, an unresolved V gene covers under half of the shortfall, and the cause of the remainder is unknown. V, J and clone size are taken as reported in that table, and D and trimming were inferred from the DNA itself. For this sample the table gives approximately 2.3 million clones, of which over 90% were detected only once. The top ten constitute under 0.45% of the sample.

The cysteine opens and the phenylalanine closes a CDR3 of 15 amino acids. Just CDR3 DNA is preserved here, 45 bases in frame from base 1. The germline V gene supplies CDR1 MNHNS and CDR2 SASEGT. The junction shows trimming of 4 bases on V and 6 bases on J, plus 16 bases between the germline ends. On the study overall, not on this receptor specifically: Clonotypes shared by all four sorted-subset donors showed higher generation probabilities than non-shared clonotypes. The genetic and exposure-history diversity represented was limited by the small number of donors. Approximately 4.8% of naive CD4, 3.5% of naive CD8, approximately 2.2% of memory CD4, and roughly 0.4% of memory CD8 clonotypes were shared across several donors. Only blood was sampled, and tissue TCR repertoires likely differ from those in blood. Even with the large sequencing depth, rarefaction of the sorted-subset datasets indicated that sequencing was incomplete. Larger estimated clonotype richness was generally found for naive subsets than for memory subsets. Pairwise subsampling led to the expectation that sequencing depth would affect the degree of clonotype sharing among donors.

This TCR derives from a man younger than 35 in good health. Some clones in this sample may be carry-over from other donors' samples. Sequencing was carried out using naive CD4+ T cells from PBMCs. The cell subset or site label for this specimen denotes: CD45RA+ positively selected. The chain uses TRBV6-1 and TRBJ2-1; TRBD2 might be the D gene, on 7 matching bases. The CDR3 region has the sequence CASSALGGGLNEQFF. The nucleotide sequence is TGTGCCAGCAGTGCCCTAGGGGGGGGACTCAATGAGCAGTTCTTC.